One and the same sample provided the 8 T cell receptor beta chains below, sequenced in a study of T cell repertoires in cytomegalovirus infection. What these receptors recognize is not known. MiXCR, applied by TCRdb to the reads, yields one record per CDR3 protein. The sample contains roughly 990,000 distinct CDR3 sequences, roughly 30% of which appear only once. This specimen consisted of cultured CD8+ T cells from PBMCs, obtained from culture after CMV antigen stimulation. Source of these receptors: a human donor in good health (CMV status not recorded). Some clones in this sample may be carry-over from other donors' samples.

This clonotype was detected a few times. The chain employs TRBV25-1 and TRBJ1-1, with D tentatively TRBD1 (5 bases). The CDR3 loop spans 13 amino acids. V was pared by 8 bases and J by 4 bases, with 14 bases between. Per the germline V gene, CDR1 is MGHDK and CDR2 is SYGVNS. CDR3 amino acids: CASAPSGRTEAFF. CDR3 coding DNA: TGTGCCAGCGCCCCCTCGGGACGCACTGAAGCTTTCTTT. The complete variable domain, with remaining parts taken from reference TRBV25-1 and TRBJ1-1, reads EADIYQTPRYLVIGTGKKITLECSQTMGHDKMYWYQQDPGMELHLIHYSYGVNSTEKGDLSSESTVSRIRTEHFPLTLESARPSHTSQYLCASAPSGRTEAFFGQGTRLTVV.

This clonotype appeared once. The chain is built from TRBV7-4 and TRBJ1-3, with D perhaps matching TRBD1 (6 bases). Germline values: CDR1 SGHVT, CDR2 SQSDAQ. The CDR3 contains 15 residues. V was cut by 5 bases and J by 0 bases, with 11 bases left in between. The CDR3 region is CASSRGQNSGNTIYF. As DNA, the CDR3 is TGTGCCAGCAGCCGAGGACAGAACTCTGGAAACACCATATATTTT.

The chain joins TRBV10-1 to TRBJ2-5; 13 bases map to TRBD2. The CDR3 is made up of 19 amino acids. V shed 0 bases and J 5 bases; nucleotides not matched to a gene: 12. CDR1 and CDR2 (germline): WNHNN, SYGVQD (reference sequence). The CDR3 coding sequence is TGCGCCAGCAGTGAGTCAACGGGACTAGCGGGGTTATTAACGGAGACCCAGTACTTC. Amino acid sequence: CASSESTGLAGLLTETQYF.

This clonotype was recorded once. The V call is TRBV7-4, the J call TRBJ2-1, with 8 bases matching TRBD2. The V gene end was trimmed by 4 bases and the J gene end by 6 bases; junction bases not matched to a gene: 8. CDR1 SGHVT and CDR2 SQSDAQ come from the germline V gene. The length of the CDR3 is 15 residues. The CDR3 reads CASSYSGGGINEQFF. Written as DNA, the CDR3 is TGTGCCAGCAGCTACAGCGGGGGAGGTATCAATGAGCAGTTCTTC.

V gene TRBV7-9 combines with J gene TRBJ1-6; a possible D gene is TRBD1 (5 bases). The CDR3 contains 14 residues. Trimming cost V 4 bases and J 7 bases, with 11 bases left between them. Germline-derived CDR1 and CDR2 are SEHNR and FQNEAQ (reference sequence). The CDR3, as DNA: TGTGCCAGCAGCTCTGAGGGGTCCAATTCACCCCTCCACTTT. Protein product: CASSSEGSNSPLHF.

The chain couples TRBV29-1 to TRBJ2-1; possible D gene TRBD1, 5 bases. Trimming stripped 4 bases from V and 0 bases from J, with 16 bases between. Germline CDR1 is SQVTM and CDR2 is ANQGSEA. There are 16 residues in the CDR3. This CDR3 reads CSVVDNQVRSYNEQFF. CDR3 nucleotides: TGCAGCGTTGTGGACAATCAAGTACGCTCCTACAATGAGCAGTTCTTC.

This clonotype turned up a few times. The chain combines TRBV6-2 or TRBV6-3 with TRBJ2-1; D possibly uses TRBD1 or TRBD2 (5 bases each). Germline V gene data show CDR1 as MNHEY and CDR2 as SVGEGT. The CDR3 totals 16 residues. V dropped 8 bases and J dropped 0 bases, with 17 bases sitting between them. CDR3 sequence reads: CASREVTGTSYNEQFF. The CDR3 DNA reads TGTGCCAGCCGTGAGGTGACGGGGACCTCCTACAATGAGCAGTTCTTC.

This clonotype was counted between two and nine times. The V call is TRBV10-3, the J call TRBJ2-3; 9 bases agree with TRBD1. The V gene's germline CDR1 is ENHRY and CDR2 SYGVKD. This CDR3 comprises 15 residues. With V trimmed by 4 bases and J by 5 bases, 7 bases remained unmatched. DNA of the CDR3: TGTGCCATCAGTGGGCCGGGACAGGGAGTAGATACGCAGTATTTT. Protein product: CAISGPGQGVDTQYF.